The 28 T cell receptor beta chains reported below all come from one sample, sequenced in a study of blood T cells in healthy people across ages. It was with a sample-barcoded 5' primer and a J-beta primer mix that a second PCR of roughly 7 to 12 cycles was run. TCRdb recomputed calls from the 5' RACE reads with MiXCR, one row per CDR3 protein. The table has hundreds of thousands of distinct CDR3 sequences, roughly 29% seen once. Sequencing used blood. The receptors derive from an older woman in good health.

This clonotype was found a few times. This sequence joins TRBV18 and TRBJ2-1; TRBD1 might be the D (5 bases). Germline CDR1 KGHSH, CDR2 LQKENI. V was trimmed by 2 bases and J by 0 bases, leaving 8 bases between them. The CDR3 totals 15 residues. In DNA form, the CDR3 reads TGTGCCAGCTCACCAAGCGACAGCTCCTACAATGAGCAGTTCTTC. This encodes CASSPSDSSYNEQFF.

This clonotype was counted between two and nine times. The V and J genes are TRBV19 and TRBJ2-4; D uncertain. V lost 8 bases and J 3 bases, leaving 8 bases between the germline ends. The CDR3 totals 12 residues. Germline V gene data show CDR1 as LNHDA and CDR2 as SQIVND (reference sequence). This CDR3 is CASGEIKNIQYF. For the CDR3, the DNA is TGTGCCAGTGGAGAGATCAAAAACATTCAGTACTTC.

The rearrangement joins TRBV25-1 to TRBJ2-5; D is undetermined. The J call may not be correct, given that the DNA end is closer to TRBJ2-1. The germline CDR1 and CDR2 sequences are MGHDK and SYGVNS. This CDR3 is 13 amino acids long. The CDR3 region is CASSGAGTGEQFF. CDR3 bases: TGTGCCAGCAGTGGGGCAGGAACTGGTGAGCAGTTCTTC.

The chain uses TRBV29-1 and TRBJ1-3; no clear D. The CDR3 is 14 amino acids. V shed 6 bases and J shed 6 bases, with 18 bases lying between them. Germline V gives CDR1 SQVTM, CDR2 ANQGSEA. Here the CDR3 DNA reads TGCAGCGTCGCCCAACAGACTACCATAAACACCATATATTTT. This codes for CSVAQQTTINTIYF.

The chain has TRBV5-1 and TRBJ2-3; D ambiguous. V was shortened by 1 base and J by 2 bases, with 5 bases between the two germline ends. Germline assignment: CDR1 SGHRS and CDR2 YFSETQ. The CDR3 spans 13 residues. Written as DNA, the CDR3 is TGCGCCAGCAGCTTGATCACCACAGATACGCAGTATTTT. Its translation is CASSLITTDTQYF.

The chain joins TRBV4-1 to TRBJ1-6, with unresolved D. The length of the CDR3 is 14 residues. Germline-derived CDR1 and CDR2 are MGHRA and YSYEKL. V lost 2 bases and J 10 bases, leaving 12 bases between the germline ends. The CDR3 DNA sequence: TGCGCCAGCAGCCAACTTAGTGGTGGGTCACCCCTCCACTTT. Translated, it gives CASSQLSGGSPLHF.

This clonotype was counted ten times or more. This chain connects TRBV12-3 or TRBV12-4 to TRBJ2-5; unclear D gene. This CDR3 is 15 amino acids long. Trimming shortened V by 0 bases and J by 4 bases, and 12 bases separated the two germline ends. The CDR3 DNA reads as TGTGCCAGCAGTTTAGCGCTACCAGGCGGAGAGACCCAGTACTTC. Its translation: CASSLALPGGETQYF.

The CDR3 DNA is TGTGCCAGCAGCAAGGGCGGTCAGCCCCAGCATTTT. Its protein is CASSKGGQPQHF. This chain connects TRBV5-6 to TRBJ1-5; D is uncertain. Trimming stripped 4 bases from V and 6 bases from J, with 8 bases between. From germline, CDR1 is SGHDT and CDR2 YYEEEE. This CDR3 is built from 12 residues.

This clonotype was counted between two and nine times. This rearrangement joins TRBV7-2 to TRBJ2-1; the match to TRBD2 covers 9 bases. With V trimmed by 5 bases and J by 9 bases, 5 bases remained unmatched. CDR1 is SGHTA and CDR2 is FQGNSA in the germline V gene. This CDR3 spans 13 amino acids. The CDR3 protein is CASSNSGSTEQFF. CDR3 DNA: TGTGCCAGCAGCAATAGCGGGAGCACTGAGCAGTTCTTC.

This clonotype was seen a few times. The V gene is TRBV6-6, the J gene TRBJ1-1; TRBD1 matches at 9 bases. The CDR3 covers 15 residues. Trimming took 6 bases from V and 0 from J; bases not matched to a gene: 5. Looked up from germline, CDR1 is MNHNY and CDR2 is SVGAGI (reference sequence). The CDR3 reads CASRGQGSLNTEAFF. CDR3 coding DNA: TGTGCCAGCAGGGGACAGGGTTCGTTGAACACTGAAGCTTTCTTT.

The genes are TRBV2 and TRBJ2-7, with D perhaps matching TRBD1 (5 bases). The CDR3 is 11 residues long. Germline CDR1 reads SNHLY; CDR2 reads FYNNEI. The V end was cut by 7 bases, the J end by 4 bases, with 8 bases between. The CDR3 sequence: CASKQEYEQYF. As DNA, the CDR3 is TGTGCCAGCAAACAGGAGTACGAGCAGTACTTC.

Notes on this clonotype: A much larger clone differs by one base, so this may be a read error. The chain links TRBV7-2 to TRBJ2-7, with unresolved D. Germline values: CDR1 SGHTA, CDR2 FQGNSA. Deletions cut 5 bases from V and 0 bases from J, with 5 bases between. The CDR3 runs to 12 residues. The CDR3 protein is CASSTHSYEQYF. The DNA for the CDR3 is TGTGCCAGCAGCACACACTCCTACGAGCAGTACTTC. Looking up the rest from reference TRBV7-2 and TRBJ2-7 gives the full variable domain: GAGVSQSPSNKVTEKGKDVELRCDPISGHTALYWYRQSLGQGLEFLIYFQGNSAPDKSGLPSDRFSAERTGGSVSTLTIQRTQQEDSAVYLCASSTHSYEQYFGPGTRLTVT.

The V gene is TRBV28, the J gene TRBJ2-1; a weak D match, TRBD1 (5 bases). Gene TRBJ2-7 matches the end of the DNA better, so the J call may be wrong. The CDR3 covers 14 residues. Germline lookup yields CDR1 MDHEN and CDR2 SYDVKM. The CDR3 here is CASSLKSGHYEQYF. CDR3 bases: TGTGCCAGCAGTTTAAAATCAGGGCACTACGAGCAGTACTTC.

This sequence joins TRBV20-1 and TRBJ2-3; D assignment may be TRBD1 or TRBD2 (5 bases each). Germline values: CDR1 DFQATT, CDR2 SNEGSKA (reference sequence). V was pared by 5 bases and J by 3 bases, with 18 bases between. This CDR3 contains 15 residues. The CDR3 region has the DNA TGCAGTGCTTGGGTGGGGGAAAAGGGGACAGATACGCAGTATTTT. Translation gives CSAWVGEKGTDTQYF.

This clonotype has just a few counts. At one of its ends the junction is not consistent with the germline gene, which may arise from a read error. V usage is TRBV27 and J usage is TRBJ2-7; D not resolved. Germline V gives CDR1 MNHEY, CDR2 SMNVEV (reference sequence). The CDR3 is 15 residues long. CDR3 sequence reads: CASRFKDDGSYEQYF. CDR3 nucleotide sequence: TGTGCCAGCCGTTTCAAGGACGACGGCTCCTACGAGCAGTACTTC.

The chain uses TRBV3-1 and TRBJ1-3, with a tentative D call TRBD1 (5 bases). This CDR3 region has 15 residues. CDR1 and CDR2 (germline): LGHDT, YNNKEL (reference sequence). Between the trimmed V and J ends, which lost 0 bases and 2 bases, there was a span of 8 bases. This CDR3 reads CASSQEPRAGNTIYF. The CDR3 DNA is TGTGCCAGCAGCCAAGAACCCAGGGCTGGAAACACCATATATTTT.

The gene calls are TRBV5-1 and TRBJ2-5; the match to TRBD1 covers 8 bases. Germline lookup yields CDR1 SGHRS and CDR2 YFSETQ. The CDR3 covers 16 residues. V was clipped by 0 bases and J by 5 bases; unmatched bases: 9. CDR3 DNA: TGCGCCAGCAGCTTGGGGTCAGGGGGCCCTCGGGAGACCCAGTACTTC. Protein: CASSLGSGGPRETQYF.

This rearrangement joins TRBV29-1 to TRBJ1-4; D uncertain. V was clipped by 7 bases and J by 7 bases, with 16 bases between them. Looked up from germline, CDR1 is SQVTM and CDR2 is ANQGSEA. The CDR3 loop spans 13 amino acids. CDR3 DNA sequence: TGCAGCGCCCCGGAGACCGGCGGTGAAAAACTGTTTTTT. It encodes CSAPETGGEKLFF.

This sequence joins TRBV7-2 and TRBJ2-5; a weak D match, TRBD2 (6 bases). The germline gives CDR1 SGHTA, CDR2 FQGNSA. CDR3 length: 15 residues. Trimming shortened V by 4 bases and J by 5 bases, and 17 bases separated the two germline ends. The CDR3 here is CASSSGGTFGETQYF. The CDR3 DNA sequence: TGTGCCAGCAGCTCAGGCGGGACTTTCGGGGAGACCCAGTACTTC.

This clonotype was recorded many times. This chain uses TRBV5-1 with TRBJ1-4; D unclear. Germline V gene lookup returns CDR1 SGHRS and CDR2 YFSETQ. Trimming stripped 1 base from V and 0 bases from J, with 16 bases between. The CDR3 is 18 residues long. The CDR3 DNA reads TGCGCCAGCAGCTTGAGGAACAGCTTTTTTGCAACTAATGAAAAACTGTTTTTT. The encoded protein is CASSLRNSFFATNEKLFF.

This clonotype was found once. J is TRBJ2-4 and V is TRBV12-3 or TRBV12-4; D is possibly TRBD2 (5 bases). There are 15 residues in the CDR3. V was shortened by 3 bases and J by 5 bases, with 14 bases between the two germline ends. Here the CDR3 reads CASSFYPSRENIQYF. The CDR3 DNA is TGTGCCAGCAGTTTTTATCCTAGCCGCGAAAACATTCAGTACTTC.

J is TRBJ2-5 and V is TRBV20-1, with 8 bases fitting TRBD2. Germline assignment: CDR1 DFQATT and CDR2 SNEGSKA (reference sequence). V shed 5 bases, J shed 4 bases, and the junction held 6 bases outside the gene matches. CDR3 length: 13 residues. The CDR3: CSAPGLGGETQYF. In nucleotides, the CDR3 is TGCAGTGCTCCGGGACTAGGTGGAGAGACCCAGTACTTC.

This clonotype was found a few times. CDR3 coding DNA: TGTGCCAGTAGTACCTACTGGGCAGGCGAAGGTCAGCCCCAGCATTTT. This encodes CASSTYWAGEGQPQHF. This chain connects TRBV19 to TRBJ1-5; the D is unclear. Trimming took 4 bases from V and 6 from J, leaving 19 bases between them. Germline values: CDR1 LNHDA, CDR2 SQIVND (reference sequence). This CDR3 has 16 amino acids. The entire variable domain, with the rest obtained from reference TRBV19 and TRBJ1-5, is as follows: DGGITQSPKYLFRKEGQNVTLSCEQNLNHDAMYWYRQDPGQGLRLIYYSQIVNDFQKGDIAEGYSVSREKKESFPLTVTSAQKNPTAFYLCASSTYWAGEGQPQHFGDGTRLSIL.

Written as DNA, the CDR3 is TGTGCCAGCAGCCAAGGGGCAGGGGGTCGGGAGACCCAGTACTTC. This translates into CASSQGAGGRETQYF. This chain joins TRBV14 and TRBJ2-5, with 7 bases lining up with TRBD1. V trimming: 1 base; J trimming: 5 bases; junction bases outside the gene matches: 7. The CDR3 is made up of 15 amino acids. Germline lookup yields CDR1 SGHDN and CDR2 FVKESK.

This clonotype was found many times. In nucleotides, the CDR3 is TGTGCCAGCAGCGTCGGGACTGGGGCCAACGTCCTGACTTTC. It yields the protein CASSVGTGANVLTF. The chain couples TRBV7-3 to TRBJ2-6; possible D gene TRBD2, 5 bases. Germline CDR1 SGHTA, CDR2 FQGTGA. The CDR3 consists of 14 residues. Trimming stripped 5 bases from V and 2 bases from J, with 7 bases between. Looking up the rest from reference TRBV7-3 and TRBJ2-6 gives the full variable domain: GAGVSQTPSNKVTEKGKYVELRCDPISGHTALYWYRQSLGQGPEFLIYFQGTGAADDSGLPNDRFFAVRPEGSVSTLKIQRTERGDSAVYLCASSVGTGANVLTFGAGSRLTVL.

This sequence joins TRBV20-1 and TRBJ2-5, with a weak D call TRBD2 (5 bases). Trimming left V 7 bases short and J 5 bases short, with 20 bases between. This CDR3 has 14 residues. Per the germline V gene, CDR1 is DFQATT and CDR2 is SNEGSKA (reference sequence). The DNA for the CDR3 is TGCAGTGGGACGGACGGAGGATATGGTGAGACCCAGTACTTC. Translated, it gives CSGTDGGYGETQYF.

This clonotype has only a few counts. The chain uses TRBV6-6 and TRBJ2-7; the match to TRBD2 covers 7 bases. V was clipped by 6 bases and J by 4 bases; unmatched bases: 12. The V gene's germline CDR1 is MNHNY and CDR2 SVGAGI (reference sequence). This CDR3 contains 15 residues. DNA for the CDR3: TGTGCCAGCAGGGGCGGGGGACGGGAGAGGTACGAGCAGTACTTC. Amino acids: CASRGGGRERYEQYF.

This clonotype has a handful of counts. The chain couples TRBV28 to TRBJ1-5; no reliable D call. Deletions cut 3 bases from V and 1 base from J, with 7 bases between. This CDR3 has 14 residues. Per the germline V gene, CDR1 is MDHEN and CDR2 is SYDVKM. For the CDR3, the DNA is TGTGCCAGCAGTTTGATAAACAGCAATCAGCCCCAGCATTTT. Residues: CASSLINSNQPQHF.